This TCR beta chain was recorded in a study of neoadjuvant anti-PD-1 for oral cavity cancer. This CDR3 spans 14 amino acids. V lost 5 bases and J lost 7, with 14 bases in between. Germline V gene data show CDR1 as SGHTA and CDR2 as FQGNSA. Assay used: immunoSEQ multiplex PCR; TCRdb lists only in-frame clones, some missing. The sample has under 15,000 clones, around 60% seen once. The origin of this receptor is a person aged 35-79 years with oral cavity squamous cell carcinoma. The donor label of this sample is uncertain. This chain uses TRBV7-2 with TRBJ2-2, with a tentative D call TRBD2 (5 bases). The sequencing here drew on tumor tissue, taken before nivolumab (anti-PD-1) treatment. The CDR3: CASSSTSFGGELFF. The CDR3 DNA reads TGTGCCAGCAGCAGTACTAGTTTCGGCGGGGAGCTGTTTTTT.